This T cell receptor beta chain was identified in a study of T cell responses to AZD1222 COVID-19 vaccine. Study-level findings and limits: The donor group comprised mostly white British people and more females; the analysis possibly underestimated clonal diversity.

TCRdb's copy holds only in-frame clones and misses some; the assay was immunoSEQ multiplex PCR. This table holds roughly 150,000 clones, 88% found once. Note on this clone: Its antigen is unknown.

Germline loops: CDR1 LNHDA, CDR2 SQIVND (reference sequence). Trimming shortened V by 6 bases and J by 4 bases, and 19 bases separated the two germline ends. The CDR3 length is 16 residues. The TCR originated in an adult in good health. J is TRBJ1-5 and V is TRBV19; D possibly corresponds to TRBD1 (6 bases). The source was peripheral blood, collected on day 0 of AZD1222 vaccination. CDR3 in DNA: TGTGCCAGTAGGCGGGCAACAGGGCCCATAAATCAGCCCCAGCATTTT. Amino acid sequence: CASRRATGPINQPQHF.